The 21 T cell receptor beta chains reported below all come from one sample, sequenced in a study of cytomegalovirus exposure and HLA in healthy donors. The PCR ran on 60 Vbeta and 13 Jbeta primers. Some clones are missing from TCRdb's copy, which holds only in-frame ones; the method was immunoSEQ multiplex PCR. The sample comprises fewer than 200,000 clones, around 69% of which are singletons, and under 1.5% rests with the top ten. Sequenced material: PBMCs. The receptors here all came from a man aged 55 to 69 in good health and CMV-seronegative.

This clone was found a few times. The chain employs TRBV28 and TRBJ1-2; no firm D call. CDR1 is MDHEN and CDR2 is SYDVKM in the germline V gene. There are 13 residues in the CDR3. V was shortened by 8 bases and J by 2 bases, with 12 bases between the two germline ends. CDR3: CASRRESNYGYTF. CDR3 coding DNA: TGTGCCAGCCGGAGGGAGAGCAACTATGGCTACACCTTC.

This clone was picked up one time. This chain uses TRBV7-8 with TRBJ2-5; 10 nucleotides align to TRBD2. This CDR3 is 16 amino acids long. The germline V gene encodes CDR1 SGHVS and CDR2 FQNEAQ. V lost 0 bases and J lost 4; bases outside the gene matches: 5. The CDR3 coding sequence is TGTGCCAGCAGCTTAGCACAAAGCGGGAGGGGAGAGACCCAGTACTTC. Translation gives CASSLAQSGRGETQYF. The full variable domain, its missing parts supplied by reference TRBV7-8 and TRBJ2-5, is GAGVSQSPRYKVAKRGQDVALRCDPISGHVSLFWYQQALGQGPEFLTYFQNEAQLDKSGLPSDRFFAERPEGSVSTLKIQRTQQEDSAVYLCASSLAQSGRGETQYFGPGTRLLVL.

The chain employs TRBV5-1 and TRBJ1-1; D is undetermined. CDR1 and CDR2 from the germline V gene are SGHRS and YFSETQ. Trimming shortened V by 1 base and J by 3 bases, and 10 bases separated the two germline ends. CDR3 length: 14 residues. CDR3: CASSLQLRDTEAFF. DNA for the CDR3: TGCGCCAGCAGCTTGCAGTTGAGGGACACTGAAGCTTTCTTT. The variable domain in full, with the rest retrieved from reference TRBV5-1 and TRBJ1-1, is KAGVTQTPRYLIKTRGQQVTLSCSPISGHRSVSWYQQTPGQGLQFLFEYFSETQRNKGNFPGRFSGRQFSNSRSEMNVSTLELGDSALYLCASSLQLRDTEAFFGQGTRLTVV.

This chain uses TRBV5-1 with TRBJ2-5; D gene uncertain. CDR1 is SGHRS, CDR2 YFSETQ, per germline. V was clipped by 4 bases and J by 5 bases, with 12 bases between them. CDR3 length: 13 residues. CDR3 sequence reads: CASSPLLMETQYF. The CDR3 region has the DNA TGCGCCAGCAGCCCCCTCTTAATGGAGACCCAGTACTTC.

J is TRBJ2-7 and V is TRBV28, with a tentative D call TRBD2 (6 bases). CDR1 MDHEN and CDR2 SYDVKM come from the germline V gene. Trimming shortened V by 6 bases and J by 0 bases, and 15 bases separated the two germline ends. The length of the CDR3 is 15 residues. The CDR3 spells CASRVALGGSYEQYF. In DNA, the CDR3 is TGTGCCAGCAGGGTGGCTCTCGGGGGCTCCTACGAGCAGTACTTC.

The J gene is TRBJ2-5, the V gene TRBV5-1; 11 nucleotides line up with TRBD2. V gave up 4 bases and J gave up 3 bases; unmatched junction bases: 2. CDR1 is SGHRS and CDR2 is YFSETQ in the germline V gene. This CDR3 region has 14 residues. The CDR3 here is CASSRGLAEETQYF. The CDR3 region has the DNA TGCGCCAGCAGCAGGGGACTAGCGGAAGAGACCCAGTACTTC. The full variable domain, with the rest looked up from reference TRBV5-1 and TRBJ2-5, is KAGVTQTPRYLIKTRGQQVTLSCSPISGHRSVSWYQQTPGQGLQFLFEYFSETQRNKGNFPGRFSGRQFSNSRSEMNVSTLELGDSALYLCASSRGLAEETQYFGPGTRLLVL.

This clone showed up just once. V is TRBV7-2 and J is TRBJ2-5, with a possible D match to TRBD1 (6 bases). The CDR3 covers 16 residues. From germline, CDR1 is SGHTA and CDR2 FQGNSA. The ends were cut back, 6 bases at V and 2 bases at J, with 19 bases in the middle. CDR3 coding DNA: TGTGCCAGCAGGAAAGCAAGAACAAGGGGGCAAGAGACCCAGTACTTC. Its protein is CASRKARTRGQETQYF.

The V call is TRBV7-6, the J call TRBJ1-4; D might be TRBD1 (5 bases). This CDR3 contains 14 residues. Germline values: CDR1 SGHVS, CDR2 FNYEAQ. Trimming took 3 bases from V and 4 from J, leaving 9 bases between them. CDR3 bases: TGTGCCAGCAGCTTGGGGGGGGATAATGAAAAACTGTTTTTT. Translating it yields CASSLGGDNEKLFF.

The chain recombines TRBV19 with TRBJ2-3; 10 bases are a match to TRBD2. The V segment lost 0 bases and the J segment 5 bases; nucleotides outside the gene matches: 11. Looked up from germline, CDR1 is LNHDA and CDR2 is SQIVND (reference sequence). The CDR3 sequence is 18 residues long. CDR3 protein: CASSIESLAGAWEDTQYF. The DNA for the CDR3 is TGTGCCAGTAGTATAGAGAGCCTAGCGGGGGCCTGGGAAGATACGCAGTATTTT.

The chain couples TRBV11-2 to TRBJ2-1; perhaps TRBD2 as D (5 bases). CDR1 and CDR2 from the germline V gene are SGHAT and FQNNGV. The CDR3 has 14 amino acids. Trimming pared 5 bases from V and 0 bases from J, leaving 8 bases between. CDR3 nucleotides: TGTGCCAGCAGCCGGACTGCCTCCTACAATGAGCAGTTCTTC. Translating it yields CASSRTASYNEQFF.

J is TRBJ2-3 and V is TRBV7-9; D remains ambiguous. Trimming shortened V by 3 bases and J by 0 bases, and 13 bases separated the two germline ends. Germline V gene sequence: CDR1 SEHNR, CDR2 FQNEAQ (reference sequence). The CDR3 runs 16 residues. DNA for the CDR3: TGTGCCAGCAGCTTGGGCTTTGGGCCGAGCACAGATACGCAGTATTTT. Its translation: CASSLGFGPSTDTQYF.

In DNA form, the CDR3 reads TGTGCCAGCTCAGGTGCGCAGCGGGGAGACTCACCCCTCCACTTT. It encodes CASSGAQRGDSPLHF. V gene TRBV18 combines with J gene TRBJ1-6; the D is unclear. This CDR3 comprises 15 residues. V was shortened by 5 bases and J by 10 bases, with 18 bases between the two germline ends. CDR1 is KGHSH and CDR2 is LQKENI in the germline V gene.

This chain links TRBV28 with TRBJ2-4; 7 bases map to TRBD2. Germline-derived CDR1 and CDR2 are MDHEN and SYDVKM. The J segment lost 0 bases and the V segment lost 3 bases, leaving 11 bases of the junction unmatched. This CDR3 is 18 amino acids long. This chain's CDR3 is CASSLPGGSPLAKNIQYF. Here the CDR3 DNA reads TGTGCCAGCAGTTTGCCCGGGGGGTCTCCTTTAGCCAAAAACATTCAGTACTTC.

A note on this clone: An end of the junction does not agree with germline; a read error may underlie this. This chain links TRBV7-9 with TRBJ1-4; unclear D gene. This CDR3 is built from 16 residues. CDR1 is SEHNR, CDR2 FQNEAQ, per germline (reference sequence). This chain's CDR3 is CSSSTSRHGANEKLFF. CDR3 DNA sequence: TGTTCCAGCAGCACCAGCCGTCACGGAGCTAATGAAAAACTGTTTTTT.

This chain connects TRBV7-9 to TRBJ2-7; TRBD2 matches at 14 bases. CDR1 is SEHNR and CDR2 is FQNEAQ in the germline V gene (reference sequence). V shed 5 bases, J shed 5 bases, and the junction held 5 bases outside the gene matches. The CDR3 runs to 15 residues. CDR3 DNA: TGTGCCAGCAGCCTCGGGACTAGCGGGAGTGACGAGCAGTACTTC. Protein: CASSLGTSGSDEQYF.

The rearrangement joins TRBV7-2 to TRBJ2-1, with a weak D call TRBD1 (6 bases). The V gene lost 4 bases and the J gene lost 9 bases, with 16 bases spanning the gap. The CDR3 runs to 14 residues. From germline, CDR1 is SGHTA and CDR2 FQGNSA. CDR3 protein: CASSSGQPGLEQFF. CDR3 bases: TGTGCCAGCAGCTCCGGACAGCCCGGGCTTGAGCAGTTCTTC.

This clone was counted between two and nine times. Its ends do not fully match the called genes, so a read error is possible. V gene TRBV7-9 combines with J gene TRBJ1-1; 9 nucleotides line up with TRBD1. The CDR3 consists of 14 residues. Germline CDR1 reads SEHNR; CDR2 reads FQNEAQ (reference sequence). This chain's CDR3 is CASSLGNAGQGLQF. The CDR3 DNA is TGTGCCAGCAGCTTAGGTAATGCTGGACAGGGGCTCCAATTT.

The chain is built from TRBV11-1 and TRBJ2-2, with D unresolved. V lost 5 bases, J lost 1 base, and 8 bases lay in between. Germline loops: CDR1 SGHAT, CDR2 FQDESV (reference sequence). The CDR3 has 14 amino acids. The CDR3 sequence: CASSPSVNTGELFF. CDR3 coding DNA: TGTGCCAGCAGCCCTTCAGTGAACACCGGGGAGCTGTTTTTT.

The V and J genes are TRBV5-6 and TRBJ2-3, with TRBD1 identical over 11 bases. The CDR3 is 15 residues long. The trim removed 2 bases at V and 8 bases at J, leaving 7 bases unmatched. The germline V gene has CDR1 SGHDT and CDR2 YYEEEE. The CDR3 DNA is TGTGCCAGCAGCTTCGGGACAGGGGGTAGGGGTACGCAGTATTTT. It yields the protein CASSFGTGGRGTQYF.

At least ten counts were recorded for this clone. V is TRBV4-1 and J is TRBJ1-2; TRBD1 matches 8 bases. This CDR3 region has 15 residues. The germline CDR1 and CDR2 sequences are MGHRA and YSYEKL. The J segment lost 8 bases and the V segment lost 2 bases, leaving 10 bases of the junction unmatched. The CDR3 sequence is CASSQWQGALEGYTF. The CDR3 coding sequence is TGCGCCAGCAGCCAATGGCAGGGGGCTCTTGAAGGCTACACCTTC.

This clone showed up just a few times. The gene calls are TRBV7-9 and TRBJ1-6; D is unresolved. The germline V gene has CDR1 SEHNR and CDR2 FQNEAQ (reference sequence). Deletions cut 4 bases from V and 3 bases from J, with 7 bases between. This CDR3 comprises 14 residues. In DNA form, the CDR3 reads TGTGCCAGCAGCTCAGCTAGCTATAATTCACCCCTCCACTTT. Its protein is CASSSASYNSPLHF. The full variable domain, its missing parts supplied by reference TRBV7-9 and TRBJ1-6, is DTGVSQNPRHKITKRGQNVTFRCDPISEHNRLYWYRQTLGQGPEFLTYFQNEAQLEKSRLLSDRFSAERPKGSFSTLEIQRTEQGDSAMYLCASSSASYNSPLHFGNGTRLTVT.